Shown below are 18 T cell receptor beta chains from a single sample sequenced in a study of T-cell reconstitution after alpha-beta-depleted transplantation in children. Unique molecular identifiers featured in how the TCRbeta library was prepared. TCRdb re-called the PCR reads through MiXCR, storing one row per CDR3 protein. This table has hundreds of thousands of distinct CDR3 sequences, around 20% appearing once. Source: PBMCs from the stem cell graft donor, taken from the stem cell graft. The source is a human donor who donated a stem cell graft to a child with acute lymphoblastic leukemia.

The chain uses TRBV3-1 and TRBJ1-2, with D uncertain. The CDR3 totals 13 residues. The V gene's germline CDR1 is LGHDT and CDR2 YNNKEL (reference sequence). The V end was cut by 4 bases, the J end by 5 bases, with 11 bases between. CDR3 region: CASSPSPAYGYTF. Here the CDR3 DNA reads TGTGCCAGCAGCCCATCCCCCGCTTATGGCTACACCTTC. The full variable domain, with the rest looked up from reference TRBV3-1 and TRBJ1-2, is DTAVSQTPKYLVTQMGNDKSIKCEQNLGHDTMYWYKQDSKKFLKIMFSYNNKELIINETVPNRFSPKSPDKAHLNLHINSLELGDSAVYFCASSPSPAYGYTFGSGTRLTVV.

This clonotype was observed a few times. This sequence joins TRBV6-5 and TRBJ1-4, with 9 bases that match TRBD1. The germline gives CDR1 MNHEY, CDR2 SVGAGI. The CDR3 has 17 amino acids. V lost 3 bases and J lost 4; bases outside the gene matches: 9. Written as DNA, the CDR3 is TGTGCCAGCAGTTATACTTGGACAGGGGCCCATAATGAAAAACTGTTTTTT. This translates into CASSYTWTGAHNEKLFF.

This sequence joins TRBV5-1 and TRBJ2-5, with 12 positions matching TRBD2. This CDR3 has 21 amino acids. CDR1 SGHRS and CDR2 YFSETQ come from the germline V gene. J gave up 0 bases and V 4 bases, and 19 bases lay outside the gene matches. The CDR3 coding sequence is TGCGCCAGCAGCATCACTAGGACTAGCGGGAATCTTATGGTAAACCAAGAGACCCAGTACTTC. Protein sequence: CASSITRTSGNLMVNQETQYF.

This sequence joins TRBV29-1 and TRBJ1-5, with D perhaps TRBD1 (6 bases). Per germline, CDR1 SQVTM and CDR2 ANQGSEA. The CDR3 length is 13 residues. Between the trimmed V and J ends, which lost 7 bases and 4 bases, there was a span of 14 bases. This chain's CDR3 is CSAGRGGNQPQHF. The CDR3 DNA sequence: TGCAGCGCCGGGAGGGGGGGGAATCAGCCCCAGCATTTT.

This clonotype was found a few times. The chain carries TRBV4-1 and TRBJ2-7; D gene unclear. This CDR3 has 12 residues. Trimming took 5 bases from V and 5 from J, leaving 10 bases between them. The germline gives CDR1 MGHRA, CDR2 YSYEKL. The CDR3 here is CASSTVGNEQYF. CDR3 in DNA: TGCGCCAGCAGCACTGTGGGCAACGAGCAGTACTTC.

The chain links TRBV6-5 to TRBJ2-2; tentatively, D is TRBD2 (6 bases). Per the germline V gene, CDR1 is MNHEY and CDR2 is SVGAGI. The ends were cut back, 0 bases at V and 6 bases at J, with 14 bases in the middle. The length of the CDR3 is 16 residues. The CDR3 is CASSYSTSGGAGELFF. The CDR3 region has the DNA TGTGCCAGCAGTTACTCGACATCCGGGGGAGCCGGGGAGCTGTTTTTT.

CDR3 DNA sequence: TGTGCCAGCAGTTTGTCTGGGACTAGCGGGAGAGGGCAGTTCTTC. Protein: CASSLSGTSGRGQFF. The V gene is TRBV12-3 or TRBV12-4, the J gene TRBJ2-1, with TRBD2 matching 14 bases. The CDR3 is made up of 15 amino acids. The ends lost 3 bases at V and 12 bases at J; junction bases unmatched: 7.

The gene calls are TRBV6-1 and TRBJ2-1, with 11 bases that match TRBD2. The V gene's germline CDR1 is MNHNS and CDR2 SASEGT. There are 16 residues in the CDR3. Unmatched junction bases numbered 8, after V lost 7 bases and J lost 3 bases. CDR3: CASTTSGSVGYNEQFF. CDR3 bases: TGTGCCAGCACTACTAGCGGGAGTGTTGGCTACAATGAGCAGTTCTTC.

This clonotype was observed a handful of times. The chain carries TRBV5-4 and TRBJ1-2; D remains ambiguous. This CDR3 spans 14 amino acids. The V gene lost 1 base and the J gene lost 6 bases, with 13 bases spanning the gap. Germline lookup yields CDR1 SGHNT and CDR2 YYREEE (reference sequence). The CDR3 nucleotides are TGTGCCAGCAGCTTGTCTGACCTTTTTGATGGCTACACCTTC. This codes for CASSLSDLFDGYTF.

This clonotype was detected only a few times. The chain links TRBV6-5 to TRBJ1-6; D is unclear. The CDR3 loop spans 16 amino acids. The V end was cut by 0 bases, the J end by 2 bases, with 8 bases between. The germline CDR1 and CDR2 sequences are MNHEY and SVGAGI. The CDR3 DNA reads TGTGCCAGCAGTTACTCGAGTCGGGCCTATAATTCACCCCTCCACTTT. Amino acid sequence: CASSYSSRAYNSPLHF.

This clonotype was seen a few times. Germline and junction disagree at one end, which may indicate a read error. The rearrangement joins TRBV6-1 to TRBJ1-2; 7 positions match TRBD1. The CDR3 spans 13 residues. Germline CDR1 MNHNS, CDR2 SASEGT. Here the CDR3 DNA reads TGTGCCAGCAGAGAAGGGACAGCCGGCGGCTACACCTTC. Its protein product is CASREGTAGGYTF.

The CDR3, as DNA: TGTGCCATCAGTGAGCCCCTATTAGCGGGGGGACAAGAGACCCAGTACTTC. This sequence encodes CAISEPLLAGGQETQYF. This chain connects TRBV10-3 to TRBJ2-5; 10 nucleotides match TRBD2. The CDR3 has 17 residues. V trimming: 2 bases; J trimming: 2 bases; junction bases outside the gene matches: 8. Germline V gene sequence: CDR1 ENHRY, CDR2 SYGVKD.

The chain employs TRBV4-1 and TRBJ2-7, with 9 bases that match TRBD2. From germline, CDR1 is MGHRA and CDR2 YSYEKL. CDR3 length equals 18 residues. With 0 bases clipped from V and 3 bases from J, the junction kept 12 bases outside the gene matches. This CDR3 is CASSQEGKVLAGFYEQYF. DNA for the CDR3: TGCGCCAGCAGCCAAGAAGGAAAGGTCCTAGCGGGATTCTACGAGCAGTACTTC.

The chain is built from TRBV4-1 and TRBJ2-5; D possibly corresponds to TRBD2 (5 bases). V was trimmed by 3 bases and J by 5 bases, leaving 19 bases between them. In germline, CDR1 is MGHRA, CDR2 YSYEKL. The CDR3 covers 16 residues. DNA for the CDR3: TGCGCCAGCAGCCATGAATCCGGACTCACCGGGGAGACCCAGTACTTC. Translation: CASSHESGLTGETQYF.

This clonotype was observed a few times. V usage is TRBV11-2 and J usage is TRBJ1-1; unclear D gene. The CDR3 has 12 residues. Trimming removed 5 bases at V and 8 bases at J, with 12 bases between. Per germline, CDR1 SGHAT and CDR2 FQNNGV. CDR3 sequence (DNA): TGTGCCAGCAGCCCGGGTTCATTCGAAGCTTTCTTT. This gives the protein CASSPGSFEAFF.

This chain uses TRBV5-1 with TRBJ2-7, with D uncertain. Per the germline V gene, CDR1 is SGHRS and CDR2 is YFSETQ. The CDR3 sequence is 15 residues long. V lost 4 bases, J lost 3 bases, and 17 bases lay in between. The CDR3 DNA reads TGCGCCAGCAGCCAAGACCCGGACGGATACTACGAGCAGTACTTC. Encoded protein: CASSQDPDGYYEQYF. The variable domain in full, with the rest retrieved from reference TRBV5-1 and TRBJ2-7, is KAGVTQTPRYLIKTRGQQVTLSCSPISGHRSVSWYQQTPGQGLQFLFEYFSETQRNKGNFPGRFSGRQFSNSRSEMNVSTLELGDSALYLCASSQDPDGYYEQYFGPGTRLTVT.

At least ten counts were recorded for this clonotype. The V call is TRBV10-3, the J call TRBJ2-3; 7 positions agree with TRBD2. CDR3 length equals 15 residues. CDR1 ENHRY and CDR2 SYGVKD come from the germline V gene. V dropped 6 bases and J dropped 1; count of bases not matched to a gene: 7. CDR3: CAISRREPGTDTQYF. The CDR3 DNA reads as TGTGCCATCAGCAGGCGGGAGCCCGGCACAGATACGCAGTATTTT.

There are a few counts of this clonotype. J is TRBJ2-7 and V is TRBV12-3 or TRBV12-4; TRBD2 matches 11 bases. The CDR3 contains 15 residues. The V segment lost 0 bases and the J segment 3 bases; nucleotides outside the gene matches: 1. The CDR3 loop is CASSLATSGIYEQYF. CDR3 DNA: TGTGCCAGCAGTTTAGCGACTAGCGGGATCTACGAGCAGTACTTC.